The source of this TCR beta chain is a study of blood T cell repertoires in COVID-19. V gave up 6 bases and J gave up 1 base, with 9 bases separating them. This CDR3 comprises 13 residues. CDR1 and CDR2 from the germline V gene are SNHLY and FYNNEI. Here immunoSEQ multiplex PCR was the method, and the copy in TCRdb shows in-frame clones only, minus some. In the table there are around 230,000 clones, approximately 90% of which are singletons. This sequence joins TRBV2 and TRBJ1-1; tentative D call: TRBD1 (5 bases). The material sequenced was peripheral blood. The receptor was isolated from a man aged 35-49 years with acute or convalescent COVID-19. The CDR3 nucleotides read TGTGCCAGCAGCCTACAGGAGAACACTGAAGCTTTCTTT. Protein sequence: CASSLQENTEAFF. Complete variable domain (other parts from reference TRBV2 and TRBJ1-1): EPEVTQTPSHQVTQMGQEVILRCVPISNHLYFYWYRQILGQKVEFLVSFYNNEISEKSEIFDDQFSVERPDGSNFTLKIRSTKLEDSAMYFCASSLQENTEAFFGQGTRLTVV.